What follows describes a single T cell receptor (beta chain). Its antigen remains unidentified. Other DNA sequences in this sample translate to the same CDR3. This entry comes from a study of shared clonotypes between healthy human individuals. Notes on the study in general: Between several donors, naive CD4 clonotypes were shared at a level of about 5.3%.

J was trimmed by 0 bases and V by 3 bases; bases with no gene match: 3. The CDR3 consists of 15 residues. In germline, CDR1 is KGHSH, CDR2 LQKENI. Original analysis: ImmunoSEQ only sent back junction sequences with no quality scores, so filtering was done differently. TCRdb's copy holds only in-frame clones and misses some; the assay was immunoSEQ multiplex PCR. That table gives V, J and clone size, and the DNA gave D and trimming. The profile shows about 2.3 million clones, around 92% of them singletons. Every contributor of samples was a Caucasian grown-up residing in Nashville, Tennessee. The receptor was derived from a man aged 18 to 30 in good health. Some clones in this sample may be carry-over from other donors' samples. Sequencing was carried out using naive CD4+ T cells from PBMCs. Regarding subset: CD45RA+ positively selected. The chain couples TRBV18 to TRBJ2-7; 9 bases line up with TRBD1. The CDR3 nucleotides are TGTGCCAGCTCACCCGGGACAGGGAGCTCCTACGAGCAGTACTTC. Protein sequence: CASSPGTGSSYEQYF.